This is a list of T cell receptor beta chains from one sample in a study of long-term antiretroviral therapy in people with HIV. The table came from immunoSEQ multiplex PCR; TCRdb's copy has only in-frame clones and leaves some out. The table includes fewer than 30,000 clones, approximately 78% detected once. Material: unsorted PBMCs, obtained 3 years after starting antiretroviral therapy. Every receptor here comes from a man in his forties or fifties with HIV. Each CDR3 is given with its conserved first and last residue. A D gene is named only where the DNA matches it firmly. Clone size is shown for a subset of rows, as once, few, many or a class of expanded clone.

TRBJ2-7 | . | . | TRBV30 | TGTGCCGGAGATGACGTTAGCTCCTACGAGCAGTACTTC | CAGDDVSSYEQYF
TRBJ2-5 | . | few | TRBV7-9 | TGTGCCAGCAGCCCGTCTGCGGGGAGCCAAGAGACCCAGTACTTC | CASSPSAGSQETQYF
TRBJ2-7 | TRBD1 | . | TRBV5-4 | TGTGCCAGCAGCTCCAGACAGGGGGCCTACGAGCAGTACTTC | CASSSRQGAYEQYF
TRBJ2-5 | . | . | TRBV7-3 | TGTGCCAGCAGCTTAAATGGAGAAGAGACCCAGTACTTC | CASSLNGEETQYF
TRBJ1-4 | . | once | TRBV7-2 | TGTGCCAGCAGCTTAGCAGGGGCTAATGAAAAACTGTTTTTT | CASSLAGANEKLFF
TRBJ2-3 | TRBD2 | . | TRBV7-2 | TGTGCCAGCAGCTCCCCCCTTAGCGGGCTTAGCACAGATACGCAGTATTTT | CASSSPLSGLSTDTQYF
TRBJ2-7 | TRBD2 | few | TRBV7-9 | TGTGCCAGCAGCTTGTTGGGCGGGAGGGCCCTCTTGGACGAGCAGTACTTC | CASSLLGGRALLDEQYF
TRBJ2-5 | TRBD1 | . | TRBV10-3 | TGTGCCATCAGTGAGGGGGGGACAGGGCCTTTAGAGACCCAGTACTTC | CAISEGGTGPLETQYF
TRBJ2-7 | TRBD2 | . | TRBV9 | TGTGCCAGCAGCGTAGCTGAGGACCAGCGGGATACCTACGAGCAGTACTTC | CASSVAEDQRDTYEQYF
TRBJ1-4 | . | . | TRBV7-9 | TGTGCCAGCAGCCCCAGGACACACGCAACTAATGAAAAACTGTTTTTT | CASSPRTHATNEKLFF
TRBJ2-7 | TRBD1 | . | TRBV6-1 | TGTGCCAGCGGACAGGGGGCTAGGACTAACGAGCAGTACTTC | CASGQGARTNEQYF
TRBJ2-3 | TRBD1 | . | TRBV18 | TGTGCCAGCTCACCACCGAGGGACAGGGGGCATGTAGATACGCAGTATTTT | CASSPPRDRGHVDTQYF
TRBJ1-5 | . | . | TRBV15 | TGTGCCACCAGCAGAGGGAGGGAGGGAAATCAGCCCCAGCATTTT | CATSRGREGNQPQHF
TRBJ2-7 | TRBD1 | few | TRBV2 | TGTGCCAGCAGTGCAACTGGGACAGGGGGCAACGAGCAGTACTTC | CASSATGTGGNEQYF
TRBJ2-7 | . | once | TRBV9 | TGTGCCAGCAGCGTAGCTGGGGTGGGGAGCTACGAGCAGTACTTC | CASSVAGVGSYEQYF
TRBJ2-1 | . | . | TRBV28 | TGTGCCAGCAGTTCCCCTAGCTACAATGAGCAGTTCTTC | CASSSPSYNEQFF
TRBJ2-2 | . | . | TRBV12-5 | TGTGCTAGCCGGAGGGACCAGCCGGGGGAGCTGTTTTTT | CASRRDQPGELFF
TRBJ2-5 | TRBD1 | . | TRBV11-2 | TGTGCCAGCAGAATCGGGACAGCGCCACAAGAGACCCAGTACTTC | CASRIGTAPQETQYF
TRBJ1-1 | TRBD1 | . | TRBV18 | TGTGCCAGCTCACCTCAGGGGGCAAGCACTGAAGCTTTCTTT | CASSPQGASTEAFF
TRBJ1-3 | TRBD1 | . | TRBV4-1 | TGCGCCAGCAGCCAATACACGGAGGAGGGGGCGCCGGGTGGAAACACCATATATTTT | CASSQYTEEGAPGGNTIYF
TRBJ1-1 | . | . | TRBV7-9 | TGTGCCAGCACCAGATCGGTACAGGGAACTGAAGCTTTCTTT | CASTRSVQGTEAFF
TRBJ2-3 | TRBD1 | once | TRBV14 | TGTGCCAGCAGCCAGGGGACAGGGGGATACGGAGATACGCAGTATTTT | CASSQGTGGYGDTQYF
TRBJ1-3 | . | . | TRBV28 | TGTGCCAGCAGTTTGGGGGGCATCGGAAACACCATATATTTT | CASSLGGIGNTIYF
TRBJ2-7 | . | . | TRBV28 | TGTGCCACCGGGCTAGGTTCCTACGAGCAGTACTTC | CATGLGSYEQYF
TRBJ2-4 | . | . | TRBV7-2 | TGTGCCAGCAGCTTACCGACAGGAAACATTCAGTACTTC | CASSLPTGNIQYF
TRBJ1-2 | . | few | TRBV5-1 | TGCGCCAGCAGCTTGTCGCACGGAGATTATGGCTACACCTTC | CASSLSHGDYGYTF
TRBJ2-1 | . | . | TRBV5-6 | TGTGCCAGCAGCTCCCAGACTGGTGAGCAGTTCTTC | CASSSQTGEQFF
TRBJ2-1 | . | . | TRBV14 | TGTGCCAGCAGCCCGGCCGACAATGAGCAGTTCTTC | CASSPADNEQFF
TRBJ1-2 | . | . | TRBV5-6 | TGTGCCAGCAGCTTTATAGTGGCAGCTAACTATGGCTACACCTTC | CASSFIVAANYGYTF
TRBJ1-4 | . | . | TRBV11-2 | TGTGCCAGCAGCTCCGGAGAACAACGGCTGTTTTTT | CASSSGEQRLFF
TRBJ2-7 | TRBD2 | . | TRBV4-3 | TGCGCCAGCAGCCAAGCTCCGGGGGGCTCCTACGAGCAGTACTTC | CASSQAPGGSYEQYF
TRBJ1-1 | . | . | TRBV6-5 | TGTGCCAGCAGGCTAGGGTGGGCCACTGAAGCTTTCTTT | CASRLGWATEAFF
TRBJ1-1 | . | once | TRBV19 | TGTGCCAGTAGTATAGGGGGCCAGGGATTTTGGACTGAAGCTTTCTTT | CASSIGGQGFWTEAFF
TRBJ2-7 | . | . | TRBV14 | TGTGCCAGCAGCCAAGTCTACGAGCAGTACTTC | CASSQVYEQYF
TRBJ1-1 | . | . | TRBV6-6 | TGTGCCAGCACGAGACAGAACACTGAAGCTTTCTTT | CASTRQNTEAFF
TRBJ2-7 | . | once | TRBV27 | TGTGCCAGCAGTTTGGGCTACGAGCAGTACTTC | CASSLGYEQYF
TRBJ2-2 | . | . | TRBV6-1 | TGTGCCAGCAGTGAATCATACGGCACCGGGGAGCTGTTTTTT | CASSESYGTGELFF
TRBJ2-7 | TRBD1 | . | TRBV7-8 | TGTGCCAGCAGCCTGGACAGGGGGCTCTTTTACGAGCAGTACTTC | CASSLDRGLFYEQYF
TRBJ1-6 | TRBD1 | . | TRBV2 | TGTGCCAGCGGGGGGGGACAGCTAAATTCACCCCTCCACTTT | CASGGGQLNSPLHF
TRBJ1-1 | TRBD1 | . | TRBV6-6 | TGTGCCAGCAGTTTTACAGGGGGCACTGAAGCTTTCTTT | CASSFTGGTEAFF
TRBJ1-5 | . | . | TRBV5-6 | TGTGCCAGCAGCTCTCGACTAAATAGCAATCAGCCCCAGCATTTT | CASSSRLNSNQPQHF
TRBJ1-2 | . | once | TRBV5-1 | TGCGCCAGCAGCTTATCCGGGGATGGTGGCTACACCTTC | CASSLSGDGGYTF
TRBJ1-1 | . | . | TRBV30 | TGTGCCTGGGGTACAGAACAGAACACTGAAGCTTTCTTT | CAWGTEQNTEAFF
TRBJ2-3 | . | . | TRBV29-1 | TGCAGCGTGACCTCGATGGCGCGCCCAGATACGCAGTATTTT | CSVTSMARPDTQYF
TRBJ2-1 | . | . | TRBV13 | TGTGCCAGCAGCTCGACCGCGAACAATGAGCAGTTCTTC | CASSSTANNEQFF
TRBJ1-2 | . | . | TRBV19 | TGTGCCAGTAGTGCCGAGGAGGGAAACTATGGCTACACCTTC | CASSAEEGNYGYTF
TRBJ2-1 | . | . | TRBV4-3 | TGCGCCAGCAGCCAAGTTGTCAATGAGCAGTTCTTC | CASSQVVNEQFF
TRBJ2-5 | TRBD2 | . | TRBV15 | TGTGCCACCAGCACTCGAGTAGCGGGAATCCAAGAGACCCAGTACTTC | CATSTRVAGIQETQYF
TRBJ1-5 | TRBD1 | . | TRBV2 | TGTGCCAGCGGTACTTGGACAGGGGGCTTTCAGCCCCAGCATTTT | CASGTWTGGFQPQHF
TRBJ2-7 | TRBD1 | . | TRBV11-2 | TGTGCCAGCCGCCAGACAGGGGGCGCCGGGGAGCAGTACTTC | CASRQTGGAGEQYF